Shown below are 22 T cell receptor beta chains from a single sample sequenced in a study of CXCR3-negative and CXCR3-positive naive CD8 T cells. Preparation of TRB cDNA libraries relied on 5' RACE carrying UMI labels. TCRdb reprocessed the 5' RACE reads; each CDR3 protein has one entry and no DNA is given. The record lists about 57,000 distinct CDR3 sequences, of which the ten most abundant hold about a quarter. The specimen was memory CD8+ T cells from blood. These receptors all stem from a human donor in good health. Some clones in this sample may be carry-over from other donors' samples.

This chain uses TRBV29-1 with TRBJ2-5. There are 13 residues in the CDR3. The germline CDR1 and CDR2 sequences are SQVTM and ANQGSEA. Here the CDR3 reads CSVRVGSGETQYF.

V gene TRBV29-1 combines with J gene TRBJ2-7; TCRdb designates TRBD1, a call that cannot be tested without DNA. Per germline, CDR1 SQVTM and CDR2 ANQGSEA. The CDR3 length is 15 residues. The CDR3 region is CSSGGRDRGRWEQYF.

The gene calls are TRBV29-1 and TRBJ2-1; checking the TCRdb D call of TRBD1 is not possible without DNA. CDR1 and CDR2 (germline): SQVTM, ANQGSEA. This CDR3 has 13 residues. CDR3 amino acids: CSLDRGDYNEQFF.

This CDR3 is CASSAPVVAISFHEQFF. J is TRBJ2-1 and V is TRBV28. CDR1 and CDR2 from the germline V gene are MDHEN and SYDVKM. The CDR3 length is 17 residues.

The gene calls are TRBV15 and TRBJ2-1. In germline, CDR1 is LNHNV, CDR2 YYDKDF (reference sequence). The CDR3 is made up of 13 amino acids. CDR3 loop: CATSRVLSGEQFF. Full variable domain (outside the CDR3, taken from reference TRBV15 and TRBJ2-1): DAMVIQNPRYQVTQFGKPVTLSCSQTLNHNVMYWYQQKSSQAPKLLFHYYDKDFNNEADTPDNFQSRRPNTSFCFLDIRSPGLGDTAMYLCATSRVLSGEQFFGPGTRLTVL.

The rearrangement links TRBV28 to TRBJ2-2; TCRdb's D gene call, TRBD1, goes unchecked for lack of DNA. The germline gives CDR1 MDHEN, CDR2 SYDVKM. The CDR3 consists of 16 residues. The CDR3 sequence: CASSPLGQGDAGELFF. Based on the CDR3 plus reference TRBV28 and TRBJ2-2, the full variable domain is DVKVTQSSRYLVKRTGEKVFLECVQDMDHENMFWYRQDPGLGLRLIYFSYDVKMKEKGDIPEGYSVSREKKERFSLILESASTNQTSMYLCASSPLGQGDAGELFFGEGSRLTVL.

The chain carries TRBV5-5 and TRBJ2-7; TCRdb's assignment of TRBD2 cannot be checked, as there is no DNA. Per the germline V gene, CDR1 is SGHKS and CDR2 is YYEKEE (reference sequence). This CDR3 is built from 16 residues. CDR3 amino acids: CASSWDAGALRYEQYF.

V gene TRBV4-1 combines with J gene TRBJ2-1; the D call from TCRdb, TRBD2, cannot be confirmed without DNA. The CDR3 runs 13 residues. CDR1 MGHRA and CDR2 YSYEKL come from the germline V gene. CDR3 amino acids: CASSPGPSDEQFF.

J is TRBJ2-1 and V is TRBV7-8. Germline V lookup: CDR1 SGHVS, CDR2 FQNEAQ. The CDR3 length is 16 residues. This CDR3 is CASSLPGPNSYNEQFF.

The rearrangement uses TRBV7-9 and TRBJ1-1; TCRdb's D call of TRBD1 is untestable without DNA. The CDR3 is made up of 14 amino acids. The germline CDR1 and CDR2 sequences are SEHNR and FQNEAQ (reference sequence). The CDR3 is CASSGQSRNTEAFF.

The V call is TRBV7-7, the J call TRBJ2-1; with no DNA, the TCRdb D assignment of TRBD1 cannot be verified. Germline V CDR1 and CDR2: SSHAT, FNYEAQ (reference sequence). This CDR3 spans 16 amino acids. CDR3: CASSPGPAPGGNEQFF.

V and J are TRBV28 and TRBJ1-1. The CDR3 is 15 residues long. CDR1 and CDR2 (germline): MDHEN, SYDVKM. CDR3 residues: CASTPGFGRDTEAFF.

The chain combines TRBV5-1 with TRBJ1-2; TCRdb indicates TRBD1, and absent DNA this call remains unverified. The CDR3 loop spans 13 amino acids. Germline assignment: CDR1 SGHRS and CDR2 YFSETQ. CDR3 in amino acids: CASAQQGDYGYTF.

The chain combines TRBV6-6 with TRBJ2-2. This CDR3 is built from 11 residues. Germline V gene lookup returns CDR1 MNHNY and CDR2 SVGAGI (reference sequence). The CDR3 spells CASKNTGELFF.

The gene calls are TRBV27 and TRBJ2-1; TCRdb reports TRBD1, a call that lacks DNA to check it against. Germline CDR1 and CDR2: MNHEY and SMNVEV (reference sequence). The CDR3 contains 15 residues. The CDR3 is CASSPGQGSYNEQFF.

The chain joins TRBV6-6 to TRBJ2-4. This CDR3 spans 20 amino acids. The germline V gene encodes CDR1 MNHNY and CDR2 SVGAGI (reference sequence). The CDR3 loop is CASSYSELEMPGLAKNIQYF.

The chain uses TRBV28 and TRBJ2-7; the TCRdb call, TRBD1, lacks DNA for checking. CDR3 length: 15 amino acids. Germline CDR1 is MDHEN and CDR2 is SYDVKM. This chain's CDR3 is CASTEFGRMGREQYF.

The chain recombines TRBV24-1 with TRBJ2-4; TCRdb's D call of TRBD2 is untestable without DNA. This CDR3 has 11 amino acids. Germline-derived CDR1 and CDR2 are KGHDR and SFDVKD. CDR3 region: CATEAGNIQYF.

CDR3 loop: CASHRLTHTEAFF. The V call is TRBV5-5, the J call TRBJ1-1. Germline V gives CDR1 SGHKS, CDR2 YYEKEE (reference sequence). The CDR3 spans 13 residues.

The V gene is TRBV9, the J gene TRBJ1-2; as DNA is missing, the TRBD1 call by TCRdb cannot be tested. The CDR3 totals 13 residues. Looked up from germline, CDR1 is SGDLS and CDR2 is YYNGEE. The CDR3 spells CASSPRDRRGYTF.

The rearrangement uses TRBV4-3 and TRBJ2-1; the TCRdb call, TRBD2, lacks DNA for checking. In germline, CDR1 is LGHNA, CDR2 YSLEER. CDR3 length equals 19 residues. This CDR3 reads CASSQDGASGGISYNEQFF.

The chain has TRBV29-1 and TRBJ2-1; the TCRdb D gene call, TRBD1, has no DNA to confirm it. Germline V gene sequence: CDR1 SQVTM, CDR2 ANQGSEA. The CDR3 loop spans 12 amino acids. CDR3 loop: CSARGQANEQFF.